The clone carrying this TCR beta chain appeared a single time. The V gene end was trimmed by 4 bases and the J gene end by 7 bases; junction bases not matched to a gene: 16. Germline V gene data show CDR1 as MNHEY and CDR2 as SMNVEV (reference sequence). The CDR3 is 19 residues long. This sample stems from a study of blood T cell repertoires in COVID-19. Study at large: Both acute and convalescent COVID-19 samples were obtained from the United States, Italy and Spain. Sources were T cells, B-cell-depleted T cells, or PBMCs; the material itself was cDNA or gDNA.

Original methodology: Reference gene primer amplification yielded estimated nucleated cell counts. The method was immunoSEQ multiplex PCR; TCRdb's version includes in-frame clones alone and lacks a portion of them. V and J calls and clone size follow that table, whereas D and trimming were derived from the DNA. Of around 150,000 clones listed, 84% are singletons. The chain links TRBV27 to TRBJ2-1; 13 bases line up with TRBD2. This sequence originates from an older man with acute or convalescent COVID-19. Sequences were obtained from peripheral blood. CDR3 in amino acids: CASSSTGTSGMLVGNEQFF. In nucleotides, the CDR3 is TGTGCCAGCAGTTCTACCGGGACTAGCGGGATGTTGGTCGGTAATGAGCAGTTCTTC.